These 18 T cell receptor beta chains originate from one sample sequenced in a study of a mutant IDH1 vaccine in newly diagnosed glioma. Regarding time point: week 47, end of study. The investigators gave 300 ug of mutant IDH1 20-mer peptide in each vaccine dose, together with topical imiquimod. Sequenced by immunoSEQ multiplex PCR; TCRdb stores in-frame clones only, minus some. This table holds about 84,000 clones, more than 80% found once. Their recognized antigens are unknown. The material sequenced was PBMCs, taken from a glioma patient whose treatment included an IDH1 peptide vaccine. The receptors here all came from a man aged 40-49 years with glioma.

The chain is built from TRBV12-5 and TRBJ2-7; perhaps D is TRBD1 or TRBD2 (7 bases each). V was clipped by 5 bases and J by 3 bases, with 11 bases between them. The CDR3 has 13 amino acids. From germline, CDR1 is LGHNT and CDR2 FRNRAP. The CDR3 bases are TGTGCTAGTGGTCCCAGGGGGGGCTACGAGCAGTACTTC. It encodes CASGPRGGYEQYF.

J is TRBJ1-1 and V is TRBV18; 7 bases map to TRBD1. Germline loops: CDR1 KGHSH, CDR2 LQKENI. Germline trimming cut 2 bases from V and 0 bases from J; bases unmatched to any gene: 12. CDR3 size: 18 residues. Here the CDR3 DNA reads TGTGCCAGCTCACCAAGGGACTTGACAGGGCTCATGAACACTGAAGCTTTCTTT. It is translated as CASSPRDLTGLMNTEAFF. Complete variable domain (other parts from reference TRBV18 and TRBJ1-1): NAGVMQNPRHLVRRRGQEARLRCSPMKGHSHVYWYRQLPEEGLKFMVYLQKENIIDESGMPKERFSAEFPKEGPSILRIQQVVRGDSAAYFCASSPRDLTGLMNTEAFFGQGTRLTVV.

This chain joins TRBV9 and TRBJ1-2; 7 positions match TRBD1. V was pared by 0 bases and J by 2 bases, with 10 bases of the junction left unmatched. The V gene's germline CDR1 is SGDLS and CDR2 YYNGEE. The CDR3 runs to 17 residues. In DNA, the CDR3 is TGTGCCAGCAGCGTAGGGCCAAGGGGACAGCCCAACTATGGCTACACCTTC. Translating gives CASSVGPRGQPNYGYTF.

The chain combines TRBV7-2 with TRBJ2-7, with D tentatively TRBD2 (7 bases). CDR1 and CDR2 from the germline V gene are SGHTA and FQGNSA. Trimming stripped 5 bases from V and 0 bases from J, with 11 bases between. The CDR3 is made up of 14 amino acids. The CDR3 DNA is TGTGCCAGCAGCGCCGGGGGGCACTCCTACGAGCAGTACTTC. Translating it yields CASSAGGHSYEQYF.

The chain carries TRBV5-1 and TRBJ2-5; D is unresolved. V lost 0 bases, J lost 5 bases, and 5 bases lay in between. This CDR3 region has 12 residues. Germline V gene sequence: CDR1 SGHRS, CDR2 YFSETQ. The CDR3, as DNA: TGCGCCAGCAGCTTGGAGAAGGAGACCCAGTACTTC. Amino acids: CASSLEKETQYF.

The chain combines TRBV19 with TRBJ2-5; D is uncertain. Trimming left V 1 base short and J 4 bases short, with 10 bases between. This CDR3 spans 14 amino acids. The germline CDR1 and CDR2 sequences are LNHDA and SQIVND (reference sequence). This chain's CDR3 is CASSIAGNGETQYF. The CDR3 DNA follows: TGTGCCAGTAGTATAGCGGGCAACGGAGAGACCCAGTACTTC.

The V and J genes are TRBV28 and TRBJ2-7, with TRBD2 identical over 8 bases. The CDR3 consists of 13 residues. CDR1 is MDHEN and CDR2 is SYDVKM in the germline V gene. V dropped 6 bases and J dropped 3; count of bases not matched to a gene: 4. The CDR3 spells CASRGSGSYEQYF. CDR3 sequence (DNA): TGTGCCAGCAGGGGGAGCGGGAGCTACGAGCAGTACTTC.

This chain connects TRBV5-5 to TRBJ2-5; 7 bases fit TRBD1. Germline V gene data show CDR1 as SGHKS and CDR2 as YYEKEE (reference sequence). This CDR3 has 17 amino acids. Germline trimming cut 0 bases from V and 0 bases from J; bases unmatched to any gene: 8. CDR3 DNA sequence: TGTGCCAGCAGCTTGGGGTCAGGGGGAGTTGACCAAGAGACCCAGTACTTC. Protein: CASSLGSGGVDQETQYF.

The gene calls are TRBV4-1 and TRBJ2-1; no reliable D call. This CDR3 has 11 amino acids. V was pared by 2 bases and J by 9 bases, with 5 bases between. Germline CDR1 reads MGHRA; CDR2 reads YSYEKL. CDR3 sequence reads: CASSQTGEQFF. Written as DNA, the CDR3 is TGCGCCAGCAGCCAAACGGGTGAGCAGTTCTTC.

The CDR3 nucleotides read TGTGCCAGCAGCCCCCGCGGCGGACTAGTGATGGCAGATACGCAGTATTTT. Translation gives CASSPRGGLVMADTQYF. The V gene is TRBV13, the J gene TRBJ2-3, with 7 bases that match TRBD2. Germline assignment: CDR1 PRHDT and CDR2 FYEKMQ (reference sequence). This CDR3 has 17 amino acids. Unmatched junction bases numbered 15, after V lost 5 bases and J lost 4 bases.

The V gene is TRBV30, the J gene TRBJ1-3; D remains unclear. CDR3 size: 14 residues. V was clipped by 8 bases and J by 0 bases, with 14 bases between them. Germline V gene lookup returns CDR1 GTSNPN and CDR2 SVGIG (reference sequence). In DNA, the CDR3 is TGTGCCCACAGCAGAGCTAGCTCTGGAAACACCATATATTTT. Its translation is CAHSRASSGNTIYF.

This clone was counted once. The V call is TRBV30, the J call TRBJ1-2, with 11 bases matching TRBD1. The CDR3 covers 14 residues. Germline V gene lookup returns CDR1 GTSNPN and CDR2 SVGIG (reference sequence). V dropped 4 bases and J dropped 5; count of bases not matched to a gene: 6. The CDR3 sequence: CAWNYGTGGYGYTF. In DNA, the CDR3 is TGTGCCTGGAATTATGGGACAGGGGGTTATGGCTACACCTTC.

The chain combines TRBV20-1 with TRBJ2-2, with D hard to call. Trimming pared 3 bases from V and 8 bases from J, leaving 7 bases between. CDR1 DFQATT and CDR2 SNEGSKA come from the germline V gene (reference sequence). The CDR3 is 11 amino acids. The CDR3 is CSARVTGELFF. For the CDR3, the DNA is TGCAGTGCTAGGGTTACTGGGGAGCTGTTTTTT.

V gene TRBV21-1 combines with J gene TRBJ2-1; the table assigns TRBD2, which was not confirmed against the DNA. TRBV21-1 is a pseudogene segment. The length of the CDR3 is 15 residues. CDR3 loop: CASSKILAGTNEQFF. Written as DNA, the CDR3 is TGTGCCAGCAGCAAAATACTAGCGGGGACCAATGAGCAGTTCTTC.

V and J are TRBV7-2 and TRBJ2-5; no definite D call. Germline CDR1 reads SGHTA; CDR2 reads FQGNSA. This CDR3 is 13 amino acids long. Trimming removed 5 bases from V and 0 bases from J, with 7 bases in between. The CDR3 loop is CASSPSDQETQYF. For the CDR3, the DNA is TGTGCCAGCAGCCCCTCCGACCAAGAGACCCAGTACTTC.

The chain is built from TRBV9 and TRBJ2-3; 7 positions agree with TRBD1. The germline CDR1 and CDR2 sequences are SGDLS and YYNGEE. This CDR3 comprises 12 residues. Trimming at V came to 2 bases and at J to 8 bases, leaving 2 bases not matched to a gene. Written as DNA, the CDR3 is TGTGCCAGCAGCGTCCCAGGGGGTACGCAGTATTTT. Its protein product is CASSVPGGTQYF.

The chain carries TRBV11-1 and TRBJ1-3; no firm D call. V lost 2 bases and J 1 base, leaving 12 bases between the germline ends. The CDR3 length is 16 residues. Germline V lookup: CDR1 SGHAT, CDR2 FQDESV (reference sequence). In nucleotides, the CDR3 is TGTGCCAGCAGCTTAATCGGACGGTCGTCTGGAAACACCATATATTTT. Translated: CASSLIGRSSGNTIYF.

This chain links TRBV5-1 with TRBJ2-3, with TRBD2 matching 12 bases. The CDR3 extends over 19 amino acids. Trimming took 1 base from V and 0 from J; bases not matched to a gene: 9. Germline CDR1 and CDR2: SGHRS and YFSETQ. The chain's CDR3 is CASSLRPSGGGPSTDTQYF. Written as DNA, the CDR3 is TGCGCCAGCAGCTTGCGCCCTAGCGGGGGGGGTCCTAGCACAGATACGCAGTATTTT.